Shown below are 28 T cell receptor beta chains from a single sample sequenced in a study of regulatory T cells in long-lasting Graves disease. Time point in this sample: newly diagnosed GD, antithyroid drugs for less than 3 months. With RNA extracted from PBMCs as input, the TCR library was made. With iRepertoire HTBI primers and Arm-PCR of CDR3 regions, TCR beta libraries were built. TCRdb re-called the multiplex PCR reads through MiXCR, storing one row per CDR3 protein. The sample holds roughly 420,000 distinct CDR3 sequences, about a sixth seen once. The starting material was peripheral blood mononuclear cells (PBMCs), obtained at new diagnosis, from a patient treated with antithyroid drugs. These receptors all come from a female donor with Graves disease.

This clonotype was picked up many times. This chain links TRBV12-3 or TRBV12-4 with TRBJ2-7; D perhaps matches TRBD1 (6 bases). The CDR3 is made up of 14 amino acids. The V and J ends lost 2 bases and 2 bases respectively, with 10 bases between them. The CDR3 DNA is TGTGCCAGCAGTTTATGGGGACAAACCTACGAGCAGTACTTC. It codes for CASSLWGQTYEQYF.

This clonotype has ten or more counts. The chain has TRBV7-2 and TRBJ2-1, with 7 positions matching TRBD2. V lost 6 bases and J lost 6; bases outside the gene matches: 11. This CDR3 comprises 15 residues. Germline V gene data show CDR1 as SGHTA and CDR2 as FQGNSA. CDR3 nucleotides: TGTGCCAGCAGATCACCGGGGGGTGCGGTCAATGAGCAGTTCTTC. Translating it yields CASRSPGGAVNEQFF.

This clonotype was counted many times. The chain combines TRBV7-2 with TRBJ1-2; D gene unclear. Between the trimmed V and J ends, which lost 5 bases and 6 bases, there was a span of 16 bases. This CDR3 is 14 amino acids long. Germline V gives CDR1 SGHTA, CDR2 FQGNSA. The CDR3 DNA follows: TGTGCCAGCAGCCCTGTCGGGCGTGGAGATGGCTACACCTTC. It encodes CASSPVGRGDGYTF.

This clonotype has more than one count but fewer than ten. The rearrangement uses TRBV5-5 and TRBJ1-4; weak D call: TRBD1 (6 bases). This CDR3 spans 14 amino acids. Between the trimmed V and J ends, which lost 3 bases and 6 bases, there was a span of 12 bases. Germline CDR1 is SGHKS and CDR2 is YYEKEE (reference sequence). CDR3 nucleotide sequence: TGTGCCAGCAGCTCGGGGGCGATGGATGAAAAACTGTTTTTT. Its protein is CASSSGAMDEKLFF.

This clonotype appeared many times. The chain employs TRBV2 and TRBJ1-1; 7 nucleotides match TRBD1. Germline CDR1 reads SNHLY; CDR2 reads FYNNEI. V lost 1 base to trimming and J lost 4 bases; unmatched junction nucleotides: 9. The CDR3 totals 16 residues. CDR3 sequence: CASSEEAGGAGTEAFF. The CDR3 nucleotides are TGTGCCAGCAGTGAAGAGGCAGGGGGGGCTGGCACTGAAGCTTTCTTT.

This clonotype has a count of ten or more. The V call is TRBV13, the J call TRBJ2-7, with unresolved D. The CDR3 is 12 residues long. Germline CDR1 and CDR2: PRHDT and FYEKMQ (reference sequence). The V gene lost 5 bases and the J gene lost 0 bases, with 5 bases spanning the gap. CDR3 region: CASSRSSYEQYF. DNA for the CDR3: TGTGCCAGCAGCCGCAGCTCCTACGAGCAGTACTTC.

This clonotype was detected many times. V is TRBV27 and J is TRBJ2-7, with D uncertain. CDR1 and CDR2 (germline): MNHEY, SMNVEV (reference sequence). V lost 3 bases to trimming and J lost 2 bases, with 11 bases between them. This CDR3 is 14 amino acids long. The CDR3: CASSFSGPAYEQYF. CDR3 sequence (DNA): TGTGCCAGCAGTTTTTCTGGACCGGCCTACGAGCAGTACTTC.

This clonotype was seen ten or more times. The rearrangement links TRBV6-2 or TRBV6-3 to TRBJ2-3, with TRBD1 matching 9 bases. Trimming at V came to 3 bases and at J to 3 bases, leaving 4 bases not matched to a gene. In germline, CDR1 is MNHEY, CDR2 SVGEGT. This CDR3 is built from 15 residues. The DNA of the CDR3 is TGTGCCAGCAGTTATGGACAGGGGAGAACAGATACGCAGTATTTT. It translates to CASSYGQGRTDTQYF.

This clonotype was counted at least ten times. This chain joins TRBV7-9 and TRBJ1-5; no clear D. CDR1 and CDR2 (germline): SEHNR, FQNEAQ (reference sequence). Trimming cost V 3 bases and J 0 bases, with 6 bases left between them. The CDR3 loop spans 14 amino acids. In DNA form, the CDR3 reads TGTGCCAGCAGCTTGGACCGTAGCAATCAGCCCCAGCATTTT. It encodes CASSLDRSNQPQHF. The full variable domain, with the rest looked up from reference TRBV7-9 and TRBJ1-5, is DTGVSQNPRHKITKRGQNVTFRCDPISEHNRLYWYRQTLGQGPEFLTYFQNEAQLEKSRLLSDRFSAERPKGSFSTLEIQRTEQGDSAMYLCASSLDRSNQPQHFGDGTRLSIL.

This clonotype was recorded at least ten times. This chain uses TRBV6-1 with TRBJ2-7, with unresolved D. The CDR3 is 13 amino acids. Germline V gene data show CDR1 as MNHNS and CDR2 as SASEGT. Between the trimmed V and J ends, which lost 6 bases and 1 base, there was a span of 10 bases. The CDR3 bases are TGTGCCAGCAGATTCGACGGATCCTACGAGCAGTACTTC. It codes for CASRFDGSYEQYF.

The gene calls are TRBV6-1 and TRBJ2-3; 9 bases agree with TRBD2. The CDR3 runs to 15 residues. Germline-derived CDR1 and CDR2 are MNHNS and SASEGT. The ends lost 2 bases at V and 2 bases at J; junction bases unmatched: 2. For the CDR3, the DNA is TGTGCCAGCAGTGAACTAGCGGGGACCACAGATACGCAGTATTTT. It encodes CASSELAGTTDTQYF.

This clonotype appeared many times. This chain uses TRBV6-1 with TRBJ2-7; D uncertain. CDR1 MNHNS and CDR2 SASEGT come from the germline V gene. Trimming took 4 bases from V and 0 from J, leaving 10 bases between them. This CDR3 is 14 amino acids long. The CDR3 loop is CASSAIMSSYEQYF. The CDR3 region has the DNA TGTGCCAGCAGTGCTATCATGAGCTCCTACGAGCAGTACTTC.

The V and J genes are TRBV24-1 and TRBJ1-2; D unclear. CDR3 length: 13 amino acids. The ends were cut back, 5 bases at V and 7 bases at J, with 13 bases in the middle. Per germline, CDR1 KGHDR and CDR2 SFDVKD. The chain's CDR3 is CATSVEVNRGYTF. The CDR3 DNA is TGTGCCACCAGTGTAGAGGTCAATCGTGGCTACACCTTC.

This clonotype was seen ten or more times. The chain carries TRBV7-3 and TRBJ2-7, with 10 positions matching TRBD2. The germline V gene has CDR1 SGHTA and CDR2 FQGTGA. The CDR3 length is 15 residues. V shed 2 bases and J 7 bases; nucleotides not matched to a gene: 8. The CDR3 sequence is CASSLLTSGMGEQYF. The CDR3 coding sequence is TGTGCCAGCAGCTTATTAACTAGCGGGATGGGAGAGCAGTACTTC.

This rearrangement joins TRBV20-1 to TRBJ2-4, with TRBD1 matching 7 bases. Germline trimming cut 7 bases from V and 4 bases from J; bases unmatched to any gene: 1. Per germline, CDR1 DFQATT and CDR2 SNEGSKA (reference sequence). The CDR3 has 11 amino acids. The CDR3 protein is CSGDSKNIQYF. CDR3 bases: TGCAGTGGGGACAGTAAAAACATTCAGTACTTC.

J is TRBJ2-2 and V is TRBV9, with TRBD2 matching 10 bases. Germline CDR1 reads SGDLS; CDR2 reads YYNGEE. This CDR3 region has 15 residues. The ends lost 0 bases at V and 5 bases at J; junction bases unmatched: 1. CDR3 DNA: TGTGCCAGCAGCGTAGAGCGGGGGGGGACCGGGGAGCTGTTTTTT. Encoded protein: CASSVERGGTGELFF. The full variable domain, with the rest looked up from reference TRBV9 and TRBJ2-2, is DSGVTQTPKHLITATGQRVTLRCSPRSGDLSVYWYQQSLDQGLQFLIQYYNGEERAKGNILERFSAQQFPDLHSELNLSSLELGDSALYFCASSVERGGTGELFFGEGSRLTVL.

There are many counts of this clonotype. The chain couples TRBV3-1 to TRBJ2-1; D is unclear. Per the germline V gene, CDR1 is LGHDT and CDR2 is YNNKEL (reference sequence). The CDR3 is 16 amino acids. The ends were cut back, 3 bases at V and 0 bases at J, with 12 bases in the middle. In nucleotides, the CDR3 is TGTGCCAGCAGCCAGACCCCTACTGTCTCCTACAATGAGCAGTTCTTC. As protein: CASSQTPTVSYNEQFF.

At least ten counts were recorded for this clonotype. The rearrangement uses TRBV24-1 and TRBJ2-7; 7 bases are a match to TRBD1. CDR3 length equals 13 residues. J lost 3 bases, V lost 6 bases, and 4 bases had no gene match. Germline V CDR1 and CDR2: KGHDR, SFDVKD. The CDR3 DNA reads as TGTGCCACCAGTAAAACAGGGGACTACGAGCAGTACTTC. Amino acids: CATSKTGDYEQYF.

This clonotype was counted a few times. CDR3 sequence reads: CASSPPPGQGVLEQYF. In nucleotides, the CDR3 is TGCGCCAGCAGCCCCCCGCCGGGACAGGGGGTACTCGAGCAGTACTTC. The rearrangement uses TRBV4-3 and TRBJ2-7, with 11 nucleotides matching TRBD1. V shed 4 bases and J 6 bases; nucleotides not matched to a gene: 11. CDR3 length equals 16 residues. Germline V CDR1 and CDR2: LGHNA, YSLEER.

This clonotype was counted many times. This sequence joins TRBV28 and TRBJ2-1, with 9 bases lining up with TRBD2. The CDR3 has 13 amino acids. V shed 6 bases and J 5 bases; nucleotides not matched to a gene: 2. Germline V gives CDR1 MDHEN, CDR2 SYDVKM. The CDR3 DNA follows: TGTGCCAGCAGGGGACTAGCTGACAATGAGCAGTTCTTC. This gives the protein CASRGLADNEQFF.

The rearrangement uses TRBV5-6 and TRBJ1-3, with TRBD1 as a possible D gene (5 bases). The CDR3 has 15 amino acids. The ends were cut back, 6 bases at V and 2 bases at J, with 15 bases in the middle. Germline lookup yields CDR1 SGHDT and CDR2 YYEEEE. The CDR3 here is CASTVQGPAGNTIYF. The CDR3 DNA reads as TGTGCCAGCACTGTCCAGGGACCGGCTGGAAACACCATATATTTT.

The table lists this clonotype with a few counts. The chain is built from TRBV12-3 or TRBV12-4 and TRBJ1-3; D ambiguous. V lost 0 bases to trimming and J lost 0 bases, with 9 bases between them. The CDR3 runs 16 residues. The CDR3 loop reads CASSLAGRGSGNTIYF. DNA for the CDR3: TGTGCCAGCAGTTTAGCCGGACGGGGCTCTGGAAACACCATATATTTT.

This clonotype turned up a few times. The chain has TRBV20-1 and TRBJ2-3, with D possibly TRBD2 on 6 matching bases. The CDR3 covers 12 residues. Germline CDR1 DFQATT, CDR2 SNEGSKA (reference sequence). V lost 6 bases and J 1 base, leaving 8 bases between the germline ends. This CDR3 reads CSAGGGTDTQYF. The DNA of the CDR3 is TGCAGTGCAGGAGGGGGCACAGATACGCAGTATTTT.

This clonotype was counted ten times or more. The chain is built from TRBV10-1 and TRBJ1-2; 10 nucleotides align to TRBD1. The germline V gene encodes CDR1 WNHNN and CDR2 SYGVQD (reference sequence). The CDR3 contains 15 residues. V lost 3 bases and J lost 6; bases outside the gene matches: 7. For the CDR3, the DNA is TGCGCCAGCAGTGAACCGGGACAGGGGATCGATGGCTACACCTTC. Protein sequence: CASSEPGQGIDGYTF.

This clonotype has at least ten counts. The chain carries TRBV5-1 and TRBJ1-1; TRBD1 matches at 11 bases. Trimming cost V 4 bases and J 3 bases; bases outside gene matches: 11. The CDR3 covers 17 residues. From germline, CDR1 is SGHRS and CDR2 YFSETQ. The CDR3 is CASSPEPGTGGYTEAFF. In nucleotides, the CDR3 is TGCGCCAGCAGCCCGGAGCCCGGGACAGGGGGTTACACTGAAGCTTTCTTT. Combining the CDR3 with reference TRBV5-1 and TRBJ1-1 gives the whole variable domain KAGVTQTPRYLIKTRGQQVTLSCSPISGHRSVSWYQQTPGQGLQFLFEYFSETQRNKGNFPGRFSGRQFSNSRSEMNVSTLELGDSALYLCASSPEPGTGGYTEAFFGQGTRLTVV.

This clonotype has at least ten counts. The chain combines TRBV4-2 with TRBJ2-5; weak D call: TRBD2 (5 bases). CDR3 length: 15 amino acids. V lost 0 bases to trimming and J lost 1 base, with 9 bases between them. Looked up from germline, CDR1 is LGHNA and CDR2 is YNFKEQ. The CDR3 here is CASSQDRSGQETQYF. The CDR3 nucleotides are TGTGCCAGCAGCCAAGATCGAAGCGGCCAAGAGACCCAGTACTTC.

This clonotype was seen many times. J is TRBJ2-7 and V is TRBV6-2 or TRBV6-3, with D possibly matching TRBD1 (5 bases). The CDR3 runs 14 residues. The germline V gene encodes CDR1 MNHEY and CDR2 SVGEGT. Trimming stripped 2 bases from V and 3 bases from J, with 11 bases between. The CDR3 region has the DNA TGTGCCAGCAGTTACGCCTCCCAGGGCTACGAGCAGTACTTC. This gives the protein CASSYASQGYEQYF.

Only a few counts were recorded for this clonotype. The chain is built from TRBV19 and TRBJ1-1; the D is unclear. The CDR3 has 13 residues. Germline CDR1 reads LNHDA; CDR2 reads SQIVND (reference sequence). The V end was cut by 3 bases, the J end by 1 base, with 6 bases between. The CDR3 sequence: CASSISGNTEAFF. DNA for the CDR3: TGTGCCAGTAGTATTTCGGGGAACACTGAAGCTTTCTTT.